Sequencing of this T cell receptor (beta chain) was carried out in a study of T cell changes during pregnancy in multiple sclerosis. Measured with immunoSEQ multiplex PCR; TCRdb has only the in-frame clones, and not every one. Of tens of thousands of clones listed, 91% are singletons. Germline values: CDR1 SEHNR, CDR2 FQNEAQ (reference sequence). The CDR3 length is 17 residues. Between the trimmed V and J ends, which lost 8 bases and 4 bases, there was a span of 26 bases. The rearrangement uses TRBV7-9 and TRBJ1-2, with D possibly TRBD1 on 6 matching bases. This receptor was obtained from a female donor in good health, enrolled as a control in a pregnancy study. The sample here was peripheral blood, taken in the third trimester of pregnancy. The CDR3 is CASLGMRSRGVSYGYTF. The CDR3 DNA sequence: TGTGCCAGCCTCGGGATGAGGTCCAGGGGAGTATCCTATGGCTACACCTTC.